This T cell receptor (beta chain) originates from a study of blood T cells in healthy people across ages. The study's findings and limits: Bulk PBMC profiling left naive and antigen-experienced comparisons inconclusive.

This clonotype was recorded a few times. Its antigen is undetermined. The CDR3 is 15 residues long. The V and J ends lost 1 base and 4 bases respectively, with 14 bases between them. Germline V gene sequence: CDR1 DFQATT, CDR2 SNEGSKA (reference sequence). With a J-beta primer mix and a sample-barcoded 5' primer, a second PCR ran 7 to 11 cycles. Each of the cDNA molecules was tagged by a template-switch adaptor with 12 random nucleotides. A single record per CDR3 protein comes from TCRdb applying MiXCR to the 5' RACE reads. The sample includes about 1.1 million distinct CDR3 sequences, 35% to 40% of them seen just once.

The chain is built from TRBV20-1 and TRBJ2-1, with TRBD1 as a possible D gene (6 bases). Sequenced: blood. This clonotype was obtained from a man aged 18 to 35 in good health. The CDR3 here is CSARATQRGYNEQFF. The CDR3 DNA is TGCAGTGCTAGAGCGACTCAAAGGGGGTACAATGAGCAGTTCTTC.